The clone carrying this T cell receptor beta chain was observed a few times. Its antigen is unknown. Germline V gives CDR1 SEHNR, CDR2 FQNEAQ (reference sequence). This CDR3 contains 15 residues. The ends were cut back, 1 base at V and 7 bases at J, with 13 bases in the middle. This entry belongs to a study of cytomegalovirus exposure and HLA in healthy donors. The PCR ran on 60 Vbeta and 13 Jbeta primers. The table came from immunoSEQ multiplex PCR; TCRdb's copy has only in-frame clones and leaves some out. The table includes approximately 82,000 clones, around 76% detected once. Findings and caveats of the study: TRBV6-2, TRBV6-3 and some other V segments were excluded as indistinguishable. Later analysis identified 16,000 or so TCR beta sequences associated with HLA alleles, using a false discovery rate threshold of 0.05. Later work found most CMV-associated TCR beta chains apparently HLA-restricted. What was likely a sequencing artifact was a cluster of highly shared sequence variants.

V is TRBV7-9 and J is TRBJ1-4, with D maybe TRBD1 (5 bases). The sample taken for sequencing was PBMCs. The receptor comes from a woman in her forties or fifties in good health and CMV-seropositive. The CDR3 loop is CASSLVVGESEKLFF. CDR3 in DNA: TGTGCCAGCAGCTTAGTGGTAGGGGAAAGTGAAAAACTGTTTTTT.